A single sample is the source of the 6 T cell receptor beta chains below, sequenced in a study. TCRdb itself ran the RT-PCR reads through MiXCR, one entry per CDR3 protein. The sample has about 700,000 distinct CDR3 sequences; approximately 15% are singletons. The sequenced material came from memory CD4+ T cells from blood. Every receptor here comes from a female donor in good health, serving as a healthy control.

The table lists this clonotype with a few counts. The CDR3 region is CASSYGSGQVNTEQFF. CDR3 nucleotides: TGTGCCAGCAGTTACGGTTCGGGACAGGTTAATACTGAGCAGTTCTTC. The V and J genes are TRBV6-2 or TRBV6-3 and TRBJ2-1, with TRBD1 identical over 8 bases. CDR3 length: 16 amino acids. From germline, CDR1 is MNHEY and CDR2 SVGEGT. Trimming removed 2 bases from V and 9 bases from J; junction bases left unmatched: 12.

The J gene is TRBJ2-7, the V gene TRBV25-1; D remains ambiguous. V was clipped by 2 bases and J by 0 bases, with 11 bases between them. The CDR3 sequence is 15 residues long. In germline, CDR1 is MGHDK, CDR2 SYGVNS. The DNA of the CDR3 is TGTGCCAGCAGTGAAAGCAGGCGAGGCTCCTACGAGCAGTACTTC. This gives the protein CASSESRRGSYEQYF.

The V and J genes are TRBV20-1 and TRBJ2-1; D is unresolved. Germline-derived CDR1 and CDR2 are DFQATT and SNEGSKA (reference sequence). Trimming stripped 5 bases from V and 0 bases from J, with 14 bases between. CDR3 length equals 15 residues. The CDR3 sequence: CSAPTKGFSYNEQFF. The CDR3 DNA reads TGCAGTGCTCCCACTAAGGGTTTCTCCTACAATGAGCAGTTCTTC.

This clonotype was seen many times. The V and J genes are TRBV7-2 and TRBJ1-4; unclear D gene. The CDR3 consists of 16 residues. The ends were cut back, 5 bases at V and 8 bases at J, with 21 bases in the middle. Germline CDR1 is SGHTA and CDR2 is FQGNSA. CDR3 residues: CASSPGRRWGREKLFF. DNA for the CDR3: TGTGCCAGCAGCCCCGGTCGGAGGTGGGGTCGGGAAAAACTGTTTTTT.

This clonotype was seen repeatedly, ten times or more. The chain employs TRBV29-1 and TRBJ2-1; TRBD1 is a possible D gene (5 bases). Germline lookup yields CDR1 SQVTM and CDR2 ANQGSEA. The CDR3 extends over 15 amino acids. V lost 0 bases and J 1 base, leaving 10 bases between the germline ends. In DNA, the CDR3 is TGCAGCGTTGAAGATCAAGGGGTATCCTACAATGAGCAGTTCTTC. Protein: CSVEDQGVSYNEQFF.

V usage is TRBV20-1 and J usage is TRBJ2-1, with D uncertain. The V gene's germline CDR1 is DFQATT and CDR2 SNEGSKA (reference sequence). V was shortened by 6 bases and J by 6 bases, with 18 bases between the two germline ends. The CDR3 runs 14 residues. The CDR3 DNA follows: TGCAGTGCCCTCCCCCTAGGTTCCCCCAATGAGCAGTTCTTC. Protein sequence: CSALPLGSPNEQFF.